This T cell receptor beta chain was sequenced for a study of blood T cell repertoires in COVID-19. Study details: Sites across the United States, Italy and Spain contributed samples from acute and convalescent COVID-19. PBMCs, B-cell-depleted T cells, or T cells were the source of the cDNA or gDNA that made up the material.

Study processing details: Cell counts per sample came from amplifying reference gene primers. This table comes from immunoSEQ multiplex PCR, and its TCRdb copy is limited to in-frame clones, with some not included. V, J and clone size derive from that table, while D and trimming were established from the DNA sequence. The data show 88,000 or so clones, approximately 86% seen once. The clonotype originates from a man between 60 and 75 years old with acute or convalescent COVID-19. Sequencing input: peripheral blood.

DNA of the CDR3: TGTGCCAGCAGCCAAGATCCTCGGTGGCGGCACGAGCAGTTCTTC. Protein sequence: CASSQDPRWRHEQFF. The rearrangement uses TRBV3-1 (or the pseudogene TRBV3-2) and TRBJ2-1; no clear D. CDR3 length: 15 residues. The V gene lost 0 bases and the J gene lost 10 bases, with 16 bases spanning the gap. CDR1 is LGHDT and CDR2 is YNNKEL in the germline V gene (reference sequence).